A single sample is the source of the 29 T cell receptor beta chains below, sequenced in a study of blood T cell repertoires in COVID-19. Clones were sequenced by immunoSEQ multiplex PCR, and TCRdb holds only the in-frame ones, with some missing. The repertoire consists of about 150,000 clones, with around 80% occurring once and the leading ten covering roughly 8%. Material: PBMCs or T cells enriched from blood (not recorded which). These receptors were taken from a woman aged 50 to 60 who had recovered from COVID-19.

The sample holds a few counts of this clone. This chain links TRBV5-4 with TRBJ2-7; 11 bases are a match to TRBD2. V lost 4 bases to trimming and J lost 5 bases; unmatched junction nucleotides: 8. The CDR3 runs to 15 residues. The germline V gene has CDR1 SGHNT and CDR2 YYREEE (reference sequence). CDR3 in amino acids: CASSPSGGPLNEQYF. CDR3 nucleotide sequence: TGTGCCAGCAGCCCTAGCGGGGGGCCTTTAAACGAGCAGTACTTC.

CDR3 in DNA: TGTGCCACCAGCACGTATGGGGGGACTGAAGCTTTCTTT. Translating gives CATSTYGGTEAFF. The V gene is TRBV15, the J gene TRBJ1-1; TRBD1 is a possible D gene (5 bases). The germline CDR1 and CDR2 sequences are LNHNV and YYDKDF (reference sequence). CDR3 length equals 13 residues. V lost 4 bases and J 5 bases, leaving 11 bases between the germline ends.

This clone turned up a few times. This chain connects TRBV28 to TRBJ2-1; the match to TRBD1 covers 9 bases. The CDR3 loop spans 16 amino acids. CDR1 and CDR2 (germline): MDHEN, SYDVKM. Germline trimming cut 5 bases from V and 1 base from J; bases unmatched to any gene: 6. CDR3 DNA: TGTGCCAGCAGTCTCCGACAGGGGGGATCCTACAATGAGCAGTTCTTC. It specifies CASSLRQGGSYNEQFF.

This clone was seen more than once but under ten times. The chain uses TRBV6-1 and TRBJ1-5, with D possibly matching TRBD1 (5 bases). The CDR3 spans 13 residues. Trimming took off 2 bases at V and 7 bases at J, with 9 bases between the two ends. CDR1 and CDR2 from the germline V gene are MNHNS and SASEGT. Written as DNA, the CDR3 is TGTGCCAGCAGTGAACAGGGAGGGCAGCCCCAGCATTTT. It yields the protein CASSEQGGQPQHF.

This clone appeared a single time. This rearrangement joins TRBV6-5 to TRBJ1-1; D gene uncertain. Germline V lookup: CDR1 MNHEY, CDR2 SVGAGI. This CDR3 is built from 12 residues. V lost 6 bases and J lost 6, with 11 bases in between. CDR3 region: CASSPGSPEAFF. In DNA, the CDR3 is TGTGCCAGCAGCCCGGGGAGCCCTGAAGCTTTCTTT.

V gene TRBV7-9 combines with J gene TRBJ1-6, with a weak D call TRBD1 (6 bases). Trimming shortened V by 8 bases and J by 6 bases, and 11 bases separated the two germline ends. The CDR3 contains 13 residues. Germline V gives CDR1 SEHNR, CDR2 FQNEAQ (reference sequence). The CDR3 DNA reads as TGTGCCAGCGAGGGGGAAGGTAATTCACCCCTCCACTTT. As protein: CASEGEGNSPLHF.

As regards this clone: The same CDR3 arises from other DNA sequences in this sample as well. This chain connects TRBV14 to TRBJ2-3; no reliable D call. CDR1 is SGHDN, CDR2 FVKESK, per germline. Trimming took off 0 bases at V and 4 bases at J, with 8 bases between the two ends. This CDR3 spans 14 amino acids. CDR3 nucleotide sequence: TGTGCCAGCAGCCAAGATCGATCGGCAGATACGCAGTATTTT. It is translated as CASSQDRSADTQYF. Supplemented by reference TRBV14 and TRBJ2-3, the full variable domain reads EAGVTQFPSHSVIEKGQTVTLRCDPISGHDNLYWYRRVMGKEIKFLLHFVKESKQDESGMPNNRFLAERTGGTYSTLKVQPAELEDSGVYFCASSQDRSADTQYFGPGTRLTVL.

The J gene is TRBJ1-5, the V gene TRBV4-2; D unresolved. Trimming left V 2 bases short and J 6 bases short, with 14 bases between. CDR3 length: 15 residues. From germline, CDR1 is LGHNA and CDR2 YNFKEQ. The chain's CDR3 is CASSQTPLEPQPQHF. CDR3 nucleotides: TGTGCCAGCAGCCAAACACCCCTGGAGCCTCAGCCCCAGCATTTT.

This chain joins TRBV28 and TRBJ2-1; 7 bases line up with TRBD2. There are 15 residues in the CDR3. CDR1 and CDR2 (germline): MDHEN, SYDVKM. V lost 4 bases and J lost 1; bases outside the gene matches: 4. The CDR3 sequence is CASSSSGISYNEQFF. The CDR3 DNA sequence: TGTGCCAGCAGTTCAAGCGGGATTTCCTACAATGAGCAGTTCTTC.

The genes are TRBV19 and TRBJ1-1, with 10 bases fitting TRBD1. CDR3 length: 14 residues. Germline lookup yields CDR1 LNHDA and CDR2 SQIVND (reference sequence). The ends lost 6 bases at V and 1 base at J; junction bases unmatched: 2. The CDR3 reads CASRRDRGNTEAFF. CDR3 bases: TGTGCCAGTAGGCGGGACAGGGGGAACACTGAAGCTTTCTTT.

The V and J genes are TRBV10-3 and TRBJ1-1, with D possibly matching TRBD1 (5 bases). Deletions cut 3 bases from V and 1 base from J, with 12 bases between. The germline V gene encodes CDR1 ENHRY and CDR2 SYGVKD. The CDR3 has 15 residues. The CDR3, as DNA: TGTGCCATCAGTGATACGGACACCTCGAACACTGAAGCTTTCTTT. It is translated as CAISDTDTSNTEAFF.

The count of this clone is one. The chain recombines TRBV6-1 with TRBJ2-4; D remains unclear. The germline CDR1 and CDR2 sequences are MNHNS and SASEGT. The CDR3 is 16 residues long. The germline V and J ends were trimmed by 4 bases and 1 base, with 14 bases remaining between them. CDR3 in DNA: TGTGCCAGCAGTGTCGGCGGTACTCTTGCCAAAAACATTCAGTACTTC. Its protein product is CASSVGGTLAKNIQYF.

Written as DNA, the CDR3 is TGCGCCAGCAGCTATAACAGAGATTCACCCCTCCACTTT. Translation gives CASSYNRDSPLHF. The rearrangement links TRBV5-1 to TRBJ1-6; D unclear. CDR1 SGHRS and CDR2 YFSETQ come from the germline V gene. Trimming left V 3 bases short and J 8 bases short, with 9 bases between. CDR3 size: 13 residues.

The CDR3 DNA is TGTGCCAGCAGCTTAGGACTAGGAGTGACCTACGAGCAGTACTTC. Encoded protein: CASSLGLGVTYEQYF. The genes are TRBV7-9 and TRBJ2-7; possible D gene TRBD2, 6 bases. Trimming removed 1 base at V and 2 bases at J, with 12 bases between. The CDR3 length is 15 residues. From germline, CDR1 is SEHNR and CDR2 FQNEAQ (reference sequence).

The chain carries TRBV27 and TRBJ1-2; a possible D gene is TRBD1 (5 bases). V shed 8 bases and J shed 4 bases, with 20 bases lying between them. The CDR3 totals 15 residues. The germline CDR1 and CDR2 sequences are MNHEY and SMNVEV (reference sequence). CDR3 sequence: CASGWPTVPSYGYTF. The DNA for the CDR3 is TGTGCCAGCGGTTGGCCGACAGTCCCATCCTATGGCTACACCTTC.

The chain employs TRBV5-1 and TRBJ1-1; 7 bases align to TRBD1. CDR1 SGHRS and CDR2 YFSETQ come from the germline V gene. The CDR3 covers 15 residues. Trimming took 4 bases from V and 1 from J; bases not matched to a gene: 7. In nucleotides, the CDR3 is TGCGCCAGCAGCCCGATAGGACAGGCGAACACTGAAGCTTTCTTT. It specifies CASSPIGQANTEAFF.

Only a few counts were recorded for this clone. The gene calls are TRBV14 and TRBJ2-3; D possibly corresponds to TRBD2 (5 bases). Germline V gene lookup returns CDR1 SGHDN and CDR2 FVKESK. V was pared by 4 bases and J by 7 bases, with 12 bases between. The CDR3 is made up of 13 amino acids. CDR3 region: CASSPIARNTQYF. The CDR3 DNA reads as TGTGCCAGCAGCCCAATAGCGCGGAATACGCAGTATTTT.

The chain couples TRBV7-8 to TRBJ1-2, with a tentative D call TRBD1 (5 bases). V lost 1 base and J 8 bases, leaving 17 bases between the germline ends. The CDR3 loop spans 15 amino acids. The germline gives CDR1 SGHVS, CDR2 FQNEAQ. This chain's CDR3 is CASSLEGAPYGGYTF. The CDR3 nucleotides read TGTGCCAGCAGCTTAGAAGGGGCCCCCTATGGGGGCTACACCTTC.

This clone was found once. The chain's CDR3 is CASSPSSGSLNEQFF. CDR3 sequence (DNA): TGTGCCAGCAGCCCGTCTAGCGGGAGCCTTAATGAGCAGTTCTTC. The chain carries TRBV7-3 and TRBJ2-1; 10 nucleotides agree with TRBD2. The CDR3 runs to 15 residues. Germline CDR1 is SGHTA and CDR2 is FQGTGA. The ends lost 5 bases at V and 7 bases at J; junction bases unmatched: 8. Full variable domain (rest looked up from reference TRBV7-3 and TRBJ2-1): GAGVSQTPSNKVTEKGKYVELRCDPISGHTALYWYRQSLGQGPEFLIYFQGTGAADDSGLPNDRFFAVRPEGSVSTLKIQRTERGDSAVYLCASSPSSGSLNEQFFGPGTRLTVL.

The chain couples TRBV19 to TRBJ2-3, with 13 bases lining up with TRBD2. V dropped 7 bases and J dropped 7; count of bases not matched to a gene: 8. The CDR3 extends over 15 amino acids. Germline CDR1 reads LNHDA; CDR2 reads SQIVND (reference sequence). The CDR3 sequence: CASKRTSGSEYTQYF. The CDR3 region has the DNA TGTGCCAGTAAGAGGACTAGCGGGAGTGAATATACGCAGTATTTT.

This clone showed up just once. The V gene is TRBV28, the J gene TRBJ1-2, with 8 nucleotides matching TRBD1. This CDR3 comprises 14 residues. In germline, CDR1 is MDHEN, CDR2 SYDVKM. J gave up 7 bases and V 6 bases, and 10 bases lay outside the gene matches. The CDR3 spells CASSLPRTGFGYTF. The CDR3 coding sequence is TGTGCCAGCAGCCTTCCTCGGACAGGGTTTGGCTACACCTTC.

The chain uses TRBV27 and TRBJ2-3; 7 bases are shared with TRBD1. Germline V lookup: CDR1 MNHEY, CDR2 SMNVEV (reference sequence). With V trimmed by 5 bases and J by 5 bases, 4 bases remained unmatched. This CDR3 has 13 amino acids. The DNA of the CDR3 is TGTGCCAGCAGTCATACAGGGGTAGATACGCAGTATTTT. Translating it yields CASSHTGVDTQYF.

The chain employs TRBV9 and TRBJ1-6; no reliable D call. The germline V gene encodes CDR1 SGDLS and CDR2 YYNGEE. The V and J ends lost 4 bases and 0 bases respectively, with 14 bases between them. The CDR3 consists of 17 residues. For the CDR3, the DNA is TGTGCCAGCAGCCCAGACCTGGGGAGCTCCTATAATTCACCCCTCCACTTT. Encoded protein: CASSPDLGSSYNSPLHF.

The rearrangement links TRBV28 to TRBJ2-7, with TRBD2 matching 8 bases. CDR1 and CDR2 from the germline V gene are MDHEN and SYDVKM. This CDR3 region has 14 residues. After removal of 5 bases from V and 6 bases from J, the junction contained 9 bases not matched to a gene. CDR3 protein: CASSTGTSVFEQYF. Here the CDR3 DNA reads TGTGCCAGCAGTACCGGGACTAGTGTCTTCGAGCAGTACTTC.

The chain employs TRBV18 and TRBJ1-1, with D possibly being TRBD1 (5 bases). The V gene lost 5 bases and the J gene lost 4 bases, with 11 bases spanning the gap. From germline, CDR1 is KGHSH and CDR2 LQKENI. The CDR3 has 13 residues. CDR3 protein: CASSFDSLTEAFF. Written as DNA, the CDR3 is TGTGCCAGCTCATTCGACAGCCTCACTGAAGCTTTCTTT.

The genes are TRBV5-1 and TRBJ1-3; 8 nucleotides line up with TRBD1. The germline V gene has CDR1 SGHRS and CDR2 YFSETQ. The CDR3 is made up of 14 amino acids. V was clipped by 7 bases and J by 2 bases; unmatched bases: 5. For the CDR3, the DNA is TGCGCCAGCTCCACAGGGGGAGCTGGAAACACCATATATTTT. Translating gives CASSTGGAGNTIYF. Filled out from reference TRBV5-1 and TRBJ1-3, the complete variable domain reads KAGVTQTPRYLIKTRGQQVTLSCSPISGHRSVSWYQQTPGQGLQFLFEYFSETQRNKGNFPGRFSGRQFSNSRSEMNVSTLELGDSALYLCASSTGGAGNTIYFGEGSWLTVV.

This chain joins TRBV2 and TRBJ1-1; D possibly corresponds to TRBD1 (5 bases). V was cut by 5 bases and J by 2 bases, with 12 bases left in between. Germline V CDR1 and CDR2: SNHLY, FYNNEI. This CDR3 is built from 14 residues. The CDR3: CASSNRPPNTEAFF. For the CDR3, the DNA is TGTGCCAGCAGTAACAGGCCCCCCAACACTGAAGCTTTCTTT.

This clone was seen just once. This rearrangement joins TRBV19 to TRBJ2-3; the D is unclear. Germline assignment: CDR1 LNHDA and CDR2 SQIVND (reference sequence). V gave up 5 bases and J gave up 2 bases, with 5 bases separating them. This CDR3 contains 12 residues. The CDR3 sequence: CASSPTTDTQYF. CDR3 nucleotides: TGTGCCAGTAGTCCTACCACAGATACGCAGTATTTT.

V and J are TRBV6-7 and TRBJ1-6; 8 positions match TRBD1. TRBV6-7 is an ORF for which the function is uncertain. The CDR3 contains 12 residues. V trimming: 0 bases; J trimming: 16 bases; junction bases outside the gene matches: 2. This chain's CDR3 is CASSYSNRGLHF. CDR3 sequence (DNA): TGTGCCAGCAGTTACTCGAACAGGGGGCTCCACTTT.